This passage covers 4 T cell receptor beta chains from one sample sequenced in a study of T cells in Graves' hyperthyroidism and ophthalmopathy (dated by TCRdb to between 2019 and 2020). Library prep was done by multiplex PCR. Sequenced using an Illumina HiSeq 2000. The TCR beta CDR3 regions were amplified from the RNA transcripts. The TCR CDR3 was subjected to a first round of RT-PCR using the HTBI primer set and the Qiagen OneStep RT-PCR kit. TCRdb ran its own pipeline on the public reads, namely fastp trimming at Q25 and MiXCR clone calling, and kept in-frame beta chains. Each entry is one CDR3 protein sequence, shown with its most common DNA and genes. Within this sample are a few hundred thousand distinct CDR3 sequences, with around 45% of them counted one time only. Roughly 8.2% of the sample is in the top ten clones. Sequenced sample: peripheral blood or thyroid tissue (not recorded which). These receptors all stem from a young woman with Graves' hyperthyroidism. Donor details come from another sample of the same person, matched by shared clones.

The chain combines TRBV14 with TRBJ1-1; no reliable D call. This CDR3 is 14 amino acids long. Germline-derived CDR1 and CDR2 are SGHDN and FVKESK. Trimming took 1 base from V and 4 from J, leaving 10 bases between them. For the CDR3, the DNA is TGTGCCAGCAGCCAAGTTCGGGTCGGCACTGAAGCTTTCTTT. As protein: CASSQVRVGTEAFF.

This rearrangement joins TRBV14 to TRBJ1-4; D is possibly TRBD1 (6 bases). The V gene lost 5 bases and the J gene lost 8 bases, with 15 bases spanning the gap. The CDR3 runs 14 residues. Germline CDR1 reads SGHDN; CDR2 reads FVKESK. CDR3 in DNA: TGTGCCAGCAGCAGGGACAACTTGGGGGAAAAACTGTTTTTT. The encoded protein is CASSRDNLGEKLFF.

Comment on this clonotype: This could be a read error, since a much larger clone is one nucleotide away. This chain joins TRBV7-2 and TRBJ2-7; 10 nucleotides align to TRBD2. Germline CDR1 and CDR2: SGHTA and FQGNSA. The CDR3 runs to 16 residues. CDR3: CASSQGIAGGGYEQYF. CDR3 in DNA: TGCGCCAGCAGCCAAGGTATAGCGGGAGGTGGCTACGAGCAGTACTTC.

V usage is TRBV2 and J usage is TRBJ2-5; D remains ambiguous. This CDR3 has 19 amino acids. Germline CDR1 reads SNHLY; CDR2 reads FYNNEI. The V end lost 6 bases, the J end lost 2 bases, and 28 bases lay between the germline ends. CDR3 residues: CASSNIPGFRSWKQETQYF. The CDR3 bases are TGTGCCAGCAGCAACATTCCCGGATTTCGGTCTTGGAAACAAGAGACCCAGTACTTC.